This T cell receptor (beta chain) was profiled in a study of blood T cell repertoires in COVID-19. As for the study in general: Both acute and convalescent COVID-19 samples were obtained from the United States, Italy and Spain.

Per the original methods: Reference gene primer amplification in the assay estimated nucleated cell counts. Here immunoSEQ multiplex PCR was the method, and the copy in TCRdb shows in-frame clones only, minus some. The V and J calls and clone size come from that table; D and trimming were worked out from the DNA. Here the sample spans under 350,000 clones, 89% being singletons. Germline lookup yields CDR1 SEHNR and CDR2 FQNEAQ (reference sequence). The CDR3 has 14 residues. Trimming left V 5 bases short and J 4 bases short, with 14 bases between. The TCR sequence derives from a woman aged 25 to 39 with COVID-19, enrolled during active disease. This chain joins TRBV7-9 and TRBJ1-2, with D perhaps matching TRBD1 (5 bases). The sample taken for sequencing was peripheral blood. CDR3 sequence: CASSLGKGAYGYTF. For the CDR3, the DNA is TGTGCCAGCAGCCTAGGGAAAGGGGCCTATGGCTACACCTTC. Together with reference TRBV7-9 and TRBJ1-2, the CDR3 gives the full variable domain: DTGVSQNPRHKITKRGQNVTFRCDPISEHNRLYWYRQTLGQGPEFLTYFQNEAQLEKSRLLSDRFSAERPKGSFSTLEIQRTEQGDSAMYLCASSLGKGAYGYTFGSGTRLTVV.